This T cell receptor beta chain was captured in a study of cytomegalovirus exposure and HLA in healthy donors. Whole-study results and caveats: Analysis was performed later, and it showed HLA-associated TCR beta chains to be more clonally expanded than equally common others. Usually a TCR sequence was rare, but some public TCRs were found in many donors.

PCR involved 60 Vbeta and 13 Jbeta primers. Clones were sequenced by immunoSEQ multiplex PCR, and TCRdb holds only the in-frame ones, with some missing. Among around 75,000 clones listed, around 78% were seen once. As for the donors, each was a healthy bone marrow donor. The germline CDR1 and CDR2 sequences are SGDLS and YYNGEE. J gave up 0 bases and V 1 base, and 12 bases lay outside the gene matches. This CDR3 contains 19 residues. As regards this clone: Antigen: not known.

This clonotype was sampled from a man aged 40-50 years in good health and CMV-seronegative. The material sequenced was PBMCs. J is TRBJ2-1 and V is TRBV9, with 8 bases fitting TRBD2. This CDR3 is CASSVSGGIPPSSYNEQFF. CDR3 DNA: TGTGCCAGCAGCGTATCGGGGGGGATCCCACCGAGCTCCTACAATGAGCAGTTCTTC.